One T cell receptor beta chain is described in this entry. Its antigen is still unknown. Unique molecular identifier tags were affixed to discrete cDNA molecules. One entry per CDR3 protein results from TCRdb running MiXCR on the 5' RACE reads. The sample yields about 80,000 distinct CDR3 sequences, 11% to 15% seen once. Germline CDR1 MNHEY, CDR2 SVGEGT. CDR3 length equals 15 residues. Trimming removed 5 bases from V and 6 bases from J; junction bases left unmatched: 10. The entry originates in a study of early T cells in non-severe SARS-CoV-2 infection. Across the study: Sequencing was performed on bulk RNA from unsorted whole blood, leaving chains unpaired. Study conclusions and caveats: CD4 and private specificities were missed by VDJdb matching, which favored anti-spike CD8 responses.

Sequencing used whole blood. This chain links TRBV6-2 or TRBV6-3 with TRBJ2-1; 7 bases map to TRBD1. This clonotype was sampled from an adult who was a healthcare worker with PCR-confirmed SARS-CoV-2 infection or an uninfected control (not recorded which). CDR3 sequence reads: CASSPQLTGANEQFF. The CDR3 DNA sequence: TGTGCCAGCAGTCCACAGCTTACAGGGGCCAATGAGCAGTTCTTC.